The T cell receptor beta chain described here comes from a study of glioma-infiltrating T cells. Study-level findings and limits: Above-expected tissue-blood divergence occurred in all gliomas, most in low-grade ones.

This clonotype was recorded at least ten times. Its target is unknown. Amplification of TCR alpha and beta CDR3 regions from RNA used iRepertoire nested multiplex PCR. For one-step reverse transcription and amplification, about 85-400 ng of tissue mRNA or PBMC total RNA was used. One entry per CDR3 protein, called by TCRdb with MiXCR from the multiplex PCR reads. The sample holds 90,000 to 110,000 distinct CDR3 sequences, 25% to 30% seen once. The CDR3 contains 16 residues. Between the trimmed V and J ends, which lost 3 bases and 2 bases, there was a span of 14 bases. CDR1 MGHDK and CDR2 SYGVNS come from the germline V gene.

Material for sequencing was glioma tissue, nonneoplastic brain tissue, or PBMCs (not recorded which). The chain carries TRBV25-1 and TRBJ2-1; D remains unclear. This TCR derives from a human donor with low-grade glioma or glioblastoma, undergoing nonglioma brain surgery, or in good health (not recorded which). The CDR3 loop is CASSDPGVGPYNEQFF. As DNA, the CDR3 is TGTGCCAGCAGTGACCCTGGGGTTGGGCCCTACAATGAGCAGTTCTTC.